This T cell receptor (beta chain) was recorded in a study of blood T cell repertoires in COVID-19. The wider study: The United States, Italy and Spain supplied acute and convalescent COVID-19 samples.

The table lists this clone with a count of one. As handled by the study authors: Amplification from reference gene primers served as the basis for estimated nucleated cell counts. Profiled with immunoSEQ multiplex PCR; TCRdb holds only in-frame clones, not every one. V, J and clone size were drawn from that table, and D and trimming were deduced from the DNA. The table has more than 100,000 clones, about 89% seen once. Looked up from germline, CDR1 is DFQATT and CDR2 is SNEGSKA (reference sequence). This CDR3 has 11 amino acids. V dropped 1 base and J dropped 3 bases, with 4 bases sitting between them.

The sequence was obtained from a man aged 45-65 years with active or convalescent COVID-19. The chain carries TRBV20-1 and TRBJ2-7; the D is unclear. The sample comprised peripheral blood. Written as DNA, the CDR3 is TGCAGTGCTAGAGCCAGCTACGAGCAGTACTTC. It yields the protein CSARASYEQYF.